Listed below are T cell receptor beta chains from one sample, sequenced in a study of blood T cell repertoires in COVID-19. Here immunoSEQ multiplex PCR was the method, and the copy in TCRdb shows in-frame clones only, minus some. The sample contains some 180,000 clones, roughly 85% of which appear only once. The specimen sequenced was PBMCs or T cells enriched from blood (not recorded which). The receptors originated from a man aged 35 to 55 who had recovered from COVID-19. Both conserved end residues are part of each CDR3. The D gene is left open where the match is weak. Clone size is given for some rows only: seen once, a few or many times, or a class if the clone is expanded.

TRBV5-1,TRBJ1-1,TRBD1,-,TGCGCCAGCAGTTACCAGGGGGAAACTGAAGCTTTCTTT,CASSYQGETEAFF
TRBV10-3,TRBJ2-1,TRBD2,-,TGTGCCATCAGTGAATCTATGTCGGGGAGCGGGAGGCGAAATGAGCAGTTCTTC,CAISESMSGSGRRNEQFF
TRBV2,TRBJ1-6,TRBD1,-,TGTGCCAGCAAAGGGGACAGGGATAATTCACCCCTCCACTTT,CASKGDRDNSPLHF
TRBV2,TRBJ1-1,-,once,TGTGCCAGCAGTTCCCGGGGAGAAGCTTTCTTT,CASSSRGEAFF
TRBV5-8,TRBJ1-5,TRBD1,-,TGTGCCAGCAGCCGGAGGGGGACAGGGAGTCAGCCCCAGCATTTT,CASSRRGTGSQPQHF
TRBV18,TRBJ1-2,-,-,TGTGCCAGCTCACCTGGACAGACCAGCGATGGCTACACCTTC,CASSPGQTSDGYTF
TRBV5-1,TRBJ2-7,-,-,TGCGCCAGCAGAATCGGCTACGAGCAGTACTTC,CASRIGYEQYF
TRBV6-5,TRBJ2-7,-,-,TGTGCCAGCAGTACGACAGCCTCCTACGAGCAGTACTTC,CASSTTASYEQYF
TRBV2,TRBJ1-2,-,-,TGTGCCAGCAGTGTTTCAGATGTCGGGGGCTACACCTTC,CASSVSDVGGYTF
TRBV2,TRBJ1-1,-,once,TGTGCCAGCCTCCGACAGAACACTGAAGCTTTCTTT,CASLRQNTEAFF
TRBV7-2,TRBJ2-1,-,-,TGTGCCAGCACCGCGGACACATTTTCGAGCTCCTACAATGAGCAGTTCTTC,CASTADTFSSSYNEQFF
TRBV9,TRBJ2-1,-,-,TGTGCCAGCAGCGTAAAGGGACTGGGCGATGAGCAGTTCTTC,CASSVKGLGDEQFF
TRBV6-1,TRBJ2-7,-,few,TGTGCCAGCAGTGAATTTAGCGAGCAGTACTTC,CASSEFSEQYF
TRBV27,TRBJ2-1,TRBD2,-,TGTGCCAGCAGTCCCCCACCAGGACTAGCGGGAGGGAATGAGCAGTTCTTC,CASSPPPGLAGGNEQFF
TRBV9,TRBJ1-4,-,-,TGTGCCAGCAGCGCTGAGGAACAGGGTCTAATGGAAAAACTGTTTTTT,CASSAEEQGLMEKLFF
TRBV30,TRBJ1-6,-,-,TGTGCCTGGAGTGTACGGGGAGGGGGAAATTCACCCCTCCACTTT,CAWSVRGGGNSPLHF
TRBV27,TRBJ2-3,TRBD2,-,TGTGCCAGCAGGGACACGGGGGGGCCTATAGATACGCAGTATTTT,CASRDTGGPIDTQYF
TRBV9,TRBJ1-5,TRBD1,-,TGTGCCAGCAGCGAAGGGGGACAGGGCAATCAGCCCCAGCATTTT,CASSEGGQGNQPQHF
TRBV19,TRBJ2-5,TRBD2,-,TGTGCCAGTAGTAGGGGTCTAGCGGGGACGGAGACCCAGTACTTC,CASSRGLAGTETQYF
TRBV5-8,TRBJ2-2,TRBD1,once,TGTGCCAGCAGGCTGGGGACAGGGGTTGCCGGGGAGCTGTTTTTT,CASRLGTGVAGELFF
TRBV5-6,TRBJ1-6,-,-,TGTGCCAGCAAGCGGAAAACAGGGCGTGACGATAATTCACCCCTCCACTTT,CASKRKTGRDDNSPLHF
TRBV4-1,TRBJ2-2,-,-,TGCGCCAGCAGCCAACCAGCGGTGAACACCGGGGAGCTGTTTTTT,CASSQPAVNTGELFF
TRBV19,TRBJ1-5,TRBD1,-,TGTGCCAGTAGTTTCCGGGACAGTACTAATCAGCCCCAGCATTTT,CASSFRDSTNQPQHF
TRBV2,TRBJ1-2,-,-,TGTGCCAGCCGGCCTCCTGGCGGGGGCTACACCTTC,CASRPPGGGYTF
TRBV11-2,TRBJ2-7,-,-,TGTGCCAGCAGCTTAAACTCAGGGGACTCCTACGAGCAGTACTTC,CASSLNSGDSYEQYF